The TCR beta chain described here comes from a study of T cells after somatic rescue of genetic block. The CDR3 is 18 amino acids. The V gene lost 6 bases and the J gene lost 9 bases, with 29 bases spanning the gap. Germline V gene lookup returns CDR1 SGHAT and CDR2 FQNNGV. Sequencing was performed with immunoSEQ multiplex PCR; in TCRdb, only in-frame clones are kept and a portion is missing. The sample holds about 67,000 clones, 92% seen once. This clone was seen once. Sequenced: peripheral blood mononuclear cells (PBMCs). V usage is TRBV11-2 and J usage is TRBJ2-2; TRBD1 is a possible D gene (7 bases). This receptor was taken from a man aged 35-49 years. The CDR3 is CASRTHRQGEDRQRELFF. CDR3 DNA sequence: TGTGCCAGCAGAACCCACCGGCAGGGGGAGGATCGGCAGCGGGAGCTGTTTTTT.